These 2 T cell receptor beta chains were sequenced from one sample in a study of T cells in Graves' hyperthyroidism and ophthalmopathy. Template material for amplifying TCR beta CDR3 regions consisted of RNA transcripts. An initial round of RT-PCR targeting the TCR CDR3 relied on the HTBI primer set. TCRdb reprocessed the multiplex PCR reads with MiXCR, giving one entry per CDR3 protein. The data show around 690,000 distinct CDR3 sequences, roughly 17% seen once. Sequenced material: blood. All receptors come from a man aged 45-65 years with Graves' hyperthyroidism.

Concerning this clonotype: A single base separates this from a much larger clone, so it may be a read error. The CDR3 nucleotides are TGTGCCATCAGTGAGATGTCAGGGGGGGGCTACGAGCAGTACTTC. This sequence encodes CAISEMSGGGYEQYF. This rearrangement joins TRBV10-3 to TRBJ2-7; either TRBD1 or TRBD2 may fit D (7 bases each). Germline V gene data show CDR1 as ENHRY and CDR2 as SYGVKD. With 2 bases removed from V and 3 bases from J, the gap between germline ends came to 14 bases. CDR3 length: 15 amino acids.

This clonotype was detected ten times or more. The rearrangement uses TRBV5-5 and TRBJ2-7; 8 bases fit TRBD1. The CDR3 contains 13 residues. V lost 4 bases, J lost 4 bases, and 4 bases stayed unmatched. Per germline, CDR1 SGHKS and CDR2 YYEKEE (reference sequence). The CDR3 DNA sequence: TGTGCCAGCAGCGCGACAGGGGCGTACGAGCAGTACTTC. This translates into CASSATGAYEQYF. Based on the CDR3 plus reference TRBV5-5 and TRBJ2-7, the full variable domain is DAGVTQSPTHLIKTRGQQVTLRCSPISGHKSVSWYQQVLGQGPQFIFQYYEKEERGRGNFPDRFSARQFPNYSSELNVNALLLGDSALYLCASSATGAYEQYFGPGTRLTVT.